This T cell receptor beta chain derives from a study of STAT5B mutations in CD4+ large granular lymphocyte leukemia. Study-level points and caveats: CD4-sorted patient repertoires seemed more clonal than healthy CD4+ repertoires.

J was trimmed by 4 bases and V by 1 base; bases with no gene match: 5. Germline V gives CDR1 SGHRS, CDR2 YFSETQ. The CDR3 loop spans 15 amino acids. As concerns this clone: Its antigen is unidentified.

Assay used: immunoSEQ multiplex PCR; TCRdb lists only in-frame clones, some missing. Among roughly 48,000 clones listed, about three quarters were seen once. Sequencing was done on a sample of CD4+ T cells from blood buffy coats. This chain links TRBV5-1 with TRBJ2-5; 9 nucleotides match TRBD2. The sequence came from a human donor in good health. CDR3 protein: CASSLSAGGIETQYF. The CDR3 nucleotides read TGCGCCAGCAGCTTGAGTGCGGGGGGGATAGAGACCCAGTACTTC.